This TCR beta chain emerged from a study of regulatory T cells in long-lasting Graves disease. Regarding time point: persistent/refractory GD, antithyroid drugs over 5 years with positive TRAb. From PBMCs, RNA was extracted and then used to make the TCR library. Patient provenance is recorded as an endocrinology department in Xi'an, China. This CDR3 comprises 11 residues. Germline V CDR1 and CDR2: ENHRY, SYGVKD. This clonotype showed up just a few times. The junction shows a germline mismatch at one end, possibly a read error. Sequencing libraries for TCR beta were prepared with iRepertoire HTBI primers and Arm-PCR of CDR3 regions. MiXCR, applied by TCRdb to the multiplex PCR reads, yields one record per CDR3 protein. This table holds under 500,000 distinct CDR3 sequences, less than 25% found once.

The chain has TRBV10-3 and TRBJ1-3; D is undetermined. This material consisted of peripheral blood mononuclear cells (PBMCs), taken when the disease was refractory, from a patient treated with antithyroid drugs. This TCR derives from a female donor with Graves disease. In DNA, the CDR3 is TGTGCCGTCAGTGAGATGGACACCATATATTTT. Protein: CAVSEMDTIYF.